Listed below are T cell receptor beta chains from one sample, sequenced in a study of CD8+ T cells in alopecia areata. Data came from immunoSEQ multiplex PCR; TCRdb stores just in-frame clones and leaves some out. There are 150,000 to 200,000 clones in the sample; less than 70% occur only once, and under 1.5% lies in the top ten. The source material was CD4+ T cells sorted from blood, sampled between weeks 49 and 50, from a patient treated with tofacitinib. Every receptor here comes from a human donor with alopecia areata. Each CDR3 is given with its conserved first and last residue. The D gene is left open where the match is weak. Part of the rows lack a size; the others show once, few, many or a class for expanded clones.

v_gene: TRBV6-5; abundance: few; d_gene: TRBD1; j_gene: TRBJ1-4; len: 15; CDR3aa: CASSYGGTGGEKLFF; CDR3nt: TGTGCCAGCAGTTACGGTGGGACAGGGGGTGAAAAACTGTTTTTT
v_gene: TRBV29-1; abundance: -; d_gene: -; j_gene: TRBJ2-2; len: 12; CDR3aa: CSVGHPTGELFF; CDR3nt: TGCAGCGTTGGGCACCCCACCGGGGAGCTGTTTTTT
v_gene: TRBV5-6; abundance: -; d_gene: -; j_gene: TRBJ2-7; len: 12; CDR3aa: CASSLGRLEQYF; CDR3nt: TGTGCCAGCAGCTTGGGCCGTCTCGAGCAGTACTTC
v_gene: TRBV4-3; abundance: -; d_gene: -; j_gene: TRBJ1-4; len: 14; CDR3aa: CASSQDRGNEKLFF; CDR3nt: TGCGCCAGCAGCCAAGATCGGGGAAATGAAAAACTGTTTTTT
v_gene: TRBV6-1; abundance: -; d_gene: -; j_gene: TRBJ2-3; len: 14; CDR3aa: CASNNRGGPDTQYF; CDR3nt: TGTGCCAGCAACAATAGAGGGGGACCAGATACGCAGTATTTT
v_gene: TRBV4-3; abundance: -; d_gene: TRBD2; j_gene: TRBJ2-2; len: 17; CDR3aa: CASSQDPAGEDTGELFF; CDR3nt: TGCGCCAGCAGCCAAGATCCAGCGGGGGAAGACACCGGGGAGCTGTTTTTT
v_gene: TRBV30; abundance: -; d_gene: -; j_gene: TRBJ2-3; len: 13; CDR3aa: CAWSTLNTDTQYF; CDR3nt: TGTGCCTGGAGTACATTGAACACAGATACGCAGTATTTT
v_gene: TRBV20-1; abundance: -; d_gene: -; j_gene: TRBJ1-2; len: 11; CDR3aa: CSAGLIYGYTF; CDR3nt: TGCAGTGCTGGTCTTATCTATGGCTACACCTTC
v_gene: TRBV5-1; abundance: -; d_gene: -; j_gene: TRBJ2-7; len: 15; CDR3aa: CASSSTGQAAYEQYF; CDR3nt: TGCGCCAGCAGCTCTACTGGGCAGGCCGCCTACGAGCAGTACTTC
v_gene: TRBV2; abundance: -; d_gene: -; j_gene: TRBJ2-7; len: 14; CDR3aa: CATDRDSQGHEQYF; CDR3nt: TGTGCCACCGACCGGGACTCCCAGGGACACGAGCAGTACTTC
v_gene: TRBV29-1; abundance: few; d_gene: -; j_gene: TRBJ1-2; len: 12; CDR3aa: CSVERNNYGYTF; CDR3nt: TGCAGCGTTGAGCGAAATAACTATGGCTACACCTTC
v_gene: TRBV6-1; abundance: -; d_gene: -; j_gene: TRBJ2-3; len: 13; CDR3aa: CASRTGVWDTQYF; CDR3nt: TGTGCCAGCAGGACGGGGGTGTGGGATACGCAGTATTTT
v_gene: TRBV14; abundance: once; d_gene: -; j_gene: TRBJ1-1; len: 15; CDR3aa: CASSQDRWVNTEAFF; CDR3nt: TGTGCCAGCAGCCAAGATCGGTGGGTCAACACTGAAGCTTTCTTT
v_gene: TRBV30; abundance: -; d_gene: TRBD1; j_gene: TRBJ1-6; len: 14; CDR3aa: CAWSGDRGRSPLHF; CDR3nt: TGTGCCTGGAGTGGGGACAGGGGGCGATCACCCCTCCACTTT
v_gene: TRBV30; abundance: -; d_gene: TRBD1; j_gene: TRBJ2-7; len: 13; CDR3aa: CAWSGTGINEQYF; CDR3nt: TGTGCCTGGAGCGGGACAGGGATAAACGAGCAGTACTTC
v_gene: TRBV2; abundance: few; d_gene: -; j_gene: TRBJ2-7; len: 15; CDR3aa: CASSVGSLSFYEQYF; CDR3nt: TGTGCCAGCAGTGTGGGCAGCCTAAGTTTCTACGAGCAGTACTTC
v_gene: TRBV7-2; abundance: few; d_gene: TRBD2; j_gene: TRBJ2-7; len: 16; CDR3aa: CASSLGLAGGQGEQYF; CDR3nt: TGTGCCAGCAGCTTAGGACTAGCGGGGGGGCAGGGCGAGCAGTACTTC
v_gene: TRBV29-1; abundance: -; d_gene: -; j_gene: TRBJ2-3; len: 13; CDR3aa: CSVRRIGTDTQYF; CDR3nt: TGCAGCGTCCGCAGGATAGGGACAGATACGCAGTATTTT
v_gene: TRBV30; abundance: -; d_gene: TRBD1; j_gene: TRBJ1-4; len: 12; CDR3aa: CAWSIGTGKLFF; CDR3nt: TGTGCCTGGAGCATTGGGACAGGGAAGCTGTTTTTT
v_gene: TRBV4-3; abundance: -; d_gene: TRBD1; j_gene: TRBJ2-3; len: 17; CDR3aa: CASSQDGSTGGRHTQYF; CDR3nt: TGCGCCAGCAGCCAAGATGGGTCGACAGGGGGTAGACATACGCAGTATTTT
v_gene: TRBV2; abundance: -; d_gene: -; j_gene: TRBJ2-4; len: 14; CDR3aa: CASSETGMGGIQYF; CDR3nt: TGTGCCAGCAGTGAGACAGGGATGGGGGGCATTCAGTACTTC
v_gene: TRBV30; abundance: -; d_gene: -; j_gene: TRBJ1-1; len: 13; CDR3aa: CAWTRTMNTEAFF; CDR3nt: TGTGCCTGGACCAGAACTATGAACACTGAAGCTTTCTTT
v_gene: TRBV2; abundance: few; d_gene: -; j_gene: TRBJ2-7; len: 13; CDR3aa: CASSEGDWYEQYF; CDR3nt: TGTGCCAGCAGTGAAGGGGATTGGTACGAGCAGTACTTC
v_gene: TRBV4-3; abundance: few; d_gene: -; j_gene: TRBJ2-3; len: 15; CDR3aa: CASSQEQGVTDTQYF; CDR3nt: TGCGCCAGCAGCCAAGAACAAGGCGTCACAGATACGCAGTATTTT
v_gene: TRBV29-1; abundance: -; d_gene: -; j_gene: TRBJ2-3; len: 14; CDR3aa: CSVGEGPNTDTQYF; CDR3nt: TGCAGCGTTGGCGAGGGACCGAACACAGATACGCAGTATTTT
v_gene: TRBV14; abundance: -; d_gene: -; j_gene: TRBJ2-5; len: 15; CDR3aa: CASSHPQGNVVTQYF; CDR3nt: TGTGCCAGCAGCCATCCACAGGGAAACGTTGTGACCCAGTACTTC
v_gene: TRBV11-2; abundance: -; d_gene: -; j_gene: TRBJ2-1; len: 14; CDR3aa: CASSLGRPDSEQFF; CDR3nt: TGTGCCAGCAGCTTAGGTAGACCCGACAGTGAGCAGTTCTTC
v_gene: TRBV7-9; abundance: -; d_gene: -; j_gene: TRBJ1-2; len: 12; CDR3aa: CASSLDRYGYTF; CDR3nt: TGTGCCAGCAGCCTCGACCGATATGGCTACACCTTC
v_gene: TRBV27; abundance: -; d_gene: -; j_gene: TRBJ1-6; len: 15; CDR3aa: CASSRTGSYNSPLHF; CDR3nt: TGTGCCAGCAGTCGAACTGGCTCCTATAATTCACCCCTCCACTTT
v_gene: TRBV7-2; abundance: -; d_gene: TRBD1; j_gene: TRBJ2-5; len: 16; CDR3aa: CASSFGDRGNQETQYF; CDR3nt: TGTGCCAGCAGCTTTGGGGACAGGGGAAACCAAGAGACCCAGTACTTC
v_gene: TRBV27; abundance: -; d_gene: TRBD2; j_gene: TRBJ2-7; len: 15; CDR3aa: CASSWDYSGGYEQYF; CDR3nt: TGTGCCAGCAGTTGGGACTATTCGGGGGGTTACGAGCAGTACTTC
v_gene: TRBV29-1; abundance: few; d_gene: -; j_gene: TRBJ1-4; len: 13; CDR3aa: CSVAPGLGEKLFF; CDR3nt: TGCAGCGTTGCTCCGGGGTTAGGTGAAAAACTGTTTTTT
v_gene: TRBV30; abundance: -; d_gene: -; j_gene: TRBJ2-1; len: 16; CDR3aa: CAWSEKGPSSYNEQFF; CDR3nt: TGTGCCTGGAGTGAAAAGGGGCCCAGCTCCTACAATGAGCAGTTCTTC
v_gene: TRBV18; abundance: -; d_gene: -; j_gene: TRBJ2-3; len: 13; CDR3aa: CASSPTNTDTQYF; CDR3nt: TGTGCCAGCTCACCCACGAACACAGATACGCAGTATTTT
v_gene: TRBV29-1; abundance: -; d_gene: TRBD1; j_gene: TRBJ1-4; len: 13; CDR3aa: CSAAGTGDEKLFF; CDR3nt: TGCAGCGCCGCCGGGACAGGGGACGAAAAACTGTTTTTT
v_gene: TRBV29-1; abundance: -; d_gene: TRBD2; j_gene: TRBJ2-2; len: 17; CDR3aa: CSAERGSGERGTGELFF; CDR3nt: TGCAGCGCCGAGCGTGGTAGCGGGGAGCGAGGAACCGGGGAGCTGTTTTTT
v_gene: TRBV18; abundance: -; d_gene: -; j_gene: TRBJ2-4; len: 15; CDR3aa: CASSPGGRNQNIQYF; CDR3nt: TGTGCCAGCTCACCAGGGGGTCGGAACCAAAACATTCAGTACTTC
v_gene: TRBV30; abundance: -; d_gene: -; j_gene: TRBJ2-6; len: 17; CDR3aa: CAWNPGRVRSGANVLTF; CDR3nt: TGTGCCTGGAACCCGGGCAGGGTCAGATCTGGGGCCAACGTCCTGACTTTC
v_gene: TRBV30; abundance: -; d_gene: -; j_gene: TRBJ2-2; len: 15; CDR3aa: CAWFLSGLNTGELFF; CDR3nt: TGTGCCTGGTTTCTAAGCGGACTGAACACCGGGGAGCTGTTTTTT
v_gene: TRBV29-1; abundance: -; d_gene: -; j_gene: TRBJ1-4; len: 13; CDR3aa: CSVEVSGAGELFF; CDR3nt: TGCAGCGTTGAAGTGTCAGGGGCCGGGGAACTGTTTTTT
v_gene: TRBV25-1; abundance: -; d_gene: -; j_gene: TRBJ2-7; len: 11; CDR3aa: CASSGAYEQYF; CDR3nt: TGTGCCAGCAGTGGAGCATACGAGCAGTACTTC
v_gene: TRBV28; abundance: -; d_gene: -; j_gene: TRBJ1-6; len: 15; CDR3aa: CASGFPTGLSSPLHF; CDR3nt: TGTGCCAGCGGATTTCCGACAGGTCTGAGTTCACCCCTCCACTTT
v_gene: TRBV2; abundance: -; d_gene: TRBD1; j_gene: TRBJ2-7; len: 15; CDR3aa: CASRDREGGTSEQYF; CDR3nt: TGTGCCAGCAGGGACCGCGAAGGGGGCACGTCCGAGCAGTACTTC
v_gene: TRBV19; abundance: -; d_gene: -; j_gene: TRBJ1-6; len: 15; CDR3aa: CASRGGAGNGSPLHF; CDR3nt: TGTGCCAGCCGCGGCGGCGCGGGAAACGGTTCACCCCTCCACTTT
v_gene: TRBV29-1; abundance: -; d_gene: -; j_gene: TRBJ2-1; len: 14; CDR3aa: CSGLRESLVGEQFF; CDR3nt: TGCAGCGGCCTCCGGGAATCGCTAGTTGGTGAGCAGTTCTTC
v_gene: TRBV30; abundance: few; d_gene: -; j_gene: TRBJ2-1; len: 14; CDR3aa: CAWSARRGGPEQFF; CDR3nt: TGTGCCTGGAGTGCTCGGCGTGGGGGGCCTGAACAGTTCTTC
v_gene: TRBV29-1; abundance: -; d_gene: -; j_gene: TRBJ1-2; len: 14; CDR3aa: CSAKAEGGYYGYTF; CDR3nt: TGCAGCGCTAAAGCCGAGGGGGGTTACTATGGCTACACCTTC
v_gene: TRBV30; abundance: -; d_gene: -; j_gene: TRBJ2-3; len: 11; CDR3aa: CAWSRADTQYF; CDR3nt: TGTGCCTGGAGTCGCGCAGATACGCAGTATTTT